Listed here is a single T cell receptor beta chain. The antigen this receptor binds is unknown. No base quality information exists; no much larger clone differs at one position. The record originates from a study of shared clonotypes between healthy human individuals (dated by TCRdb to about 2020). A note on the overall study: The cohort included a few men and a couple of women between 18 and 49 years of age. For each donor, CD4 naive and CD4 memory were each given three plates, CD8 naive was given two plates, and CD8 memory was given one plate. The study deeply sequenced blood TCR repertoires of five healthy adults to estimate repertoire size and the extent of clonotype sharing between individuals. Libraries were prepared and TCR repertoires were sequenced by different laboratories using diverse techniques, in order to increase sequencing depth and limit assay-specific biases. Each donor's leukapheresis produced roughly between roughly 0.9 and 8.9 billion PBMCs. Overall study results and their limits: Because the study included only a small number of donors, the genetic and exposure-history diversity represented was limited. Only blood was sampled, and tissue TCR repertoires likely differ from those in blood. Rarefaction of sorted-subset datasets indicated incomplete sequencing despite the large sequencing depth. Compared with non-shared clonotypes, clonotypes shared by all four sorted-subset donors had higher generation probabilities. When a handful of donors were compared, the shared fraction of clonotypes was roughly 5% for naive CD4, around 4% for naive CD8, more than 2% for memory CD4, and roughly 0.4% for memory CD8. Naive subsets generally had larger estimated clonotype richness than memory subsets. Pairwise subsampling indicated that sequencing depth was expected to affect the degree of clonotype sharing among donors.

Using the deep immunoSEQ assay, multiplex PCR amplified TCR CDR3 regions from genomic DNA. Extracted genomic DNA from each cell subset was distributed evenly across all wells of several immunoSEQ 96-well plates, and each plate was treated as a replicate. Each replicate PCR for sorted subsets received about 220 ng genomic DNA, equal to roughly 33,000 T cell genomes. Purified libraries were measured with a Qubit 3.0 fluorometer, size-checked on a Bioanalyzer 2100, and measured again with the KAPA Library Quantification kit. A separate single-read 150-cycle Illumina NextSeq 550 flow cell was used to sequence each immunoSEQ 96-well plate. The paper's data handling went like this. Because the immunoSEQ output held only junctional sequences and lacked quality scores, the filtering could not match the filtering applied to full-length reads. To assign V/J genes and CDR3, sequences were annotated against IMGT germline references using PyIR, a Python wrapper for IgBLAST v1.9. Reads were removed for weak V/J assignments (E-value above 1e-6), missing CDR3, stop codons, out-of-frame junctions, or ambiguous translated residues. V3J clonotypes were defined by identical inferred V gene, J gene, and CDR3 amino acid sequence. The percentage overlap between two repertoires was calculated by dividing the number of shared unique clonotypes by the size of the smaller repertoire. Three approaches were used to assess repertoire richness: RTK rarefaction, the Chao1 estimator, and Recon v2.1 estimates of unobserved clonotypes. Generation probabilities for all TCRbeta clonotypes obtained by the gDNA method from four donors were computed using OLGA. Held by TCRdb, this immuneACCESS table contains in-frame sequences only and omits some clones. Under half of the omission traces to an unresolved V gene where checked; the cause of the rest is unknown. V, J and clone size reflect that table, while D and trimming were determined from the DNA. This sample comprises 2 million to 3 million clones, approximately 93% of them detected only once. Together, the top ten hold 0.36% of the sample.

Donors were healthy HIV-negative adults with no recently reported acute infections or vaccinations. All donors were Caucasian adults living in Nashville, Tennessee, USA. CD4+ T cells were enriched by magnetic negative selection, after which naive cells were positively selected on CD45RA and the negative fraction was taken as the memory subset. Blood was collected by leukapheresis, and PBMCs were isolated by Ficoll-Histopaque density gradient centrifugation and then cryopreserved in liquid nitrogen vapor phase. Purity and quantity of every magnetically sorted T cell population were checked by analytical flow cytometry. Genomic DNA was isolated from every sorted fraction and measured by UV absorbance on a Nanodrop 2000c. CDR1 GTSNPN and CDR2 SVGIG are derived from the germline V gene (reference sequence). Relative to germline, V is 0 bases shorter and J is 7 bases shorter, with 19 bases between their ends. The CDR3 contains 16 residues, cysteine and phenylalanine counted. Only the CDR3 part of the read is kept: 48 bases, read in frame from the first base.

The sequencing input was naive CD4+ T cells from PBMCs. The cell subset or site label for this specimen denotes: CD45RA+ positively selected. This TCR derives from a man aged 18 to 29 in good health. Some clones in this sample may be carry-over from other donors' samples. The chain joins TRBV30 to TRBJ2-1; the D gene is possibly TRBD1, with 7 bases matching. The CDR3 protein is CAWSVQGLRRGNEQFF. The nucleotide sequence is TGTGCCTGGAGTGTACAGGGGTTAAGGAGGGGGAATGAGCAGTTCTTC.